This T cell receptor (beta chain) was sequenced during a study of T cell repertoires in cytomegalovirus infection. Across the study: CMV epitopes in the study were HLA-C-restricted (recently identified) and HLA-B-restricted (well studied). From public TCR beta signatures came an indication of both CMV infection and matching HLA type. Overall study results and limits: HLA-C-restricted CMV clonotypes gave the most frequent clonotype in two of eight donors.

In its sample, this clonotype was seen a few times. What it binds is not known. TCRdb recomputed calls from the reads with MiXCR, one row per CDR3 protein. This table holds 250,000 to 400,000 distinct CDR3 sequences, 20% to 25% found once. The ends lost 2 bases at V and 4 bases at J; junction bases unmatched: 4. CDR3 length: 15 amino acids. CDR1 and CDR2 (germline): LGHNT, FRNRAP. Specimen: cultured PBMCs, collected from culture after CMV antigen stimulation. The gene calls are TRBV12-5 and TRBJ2-1; 8 bases align to TRBD2. The clonotype comes from a human donor in good health (CMV status not recorded). Some clones in this sample may be carry-over from other donors' samples. The CDR3: CASGLRLAGYNEQFF. CDR3 coding DNA: TGTGCTAGTGGTTTGAGGCTAGCGGGTTACAATGAGCAGTTCTTC.